This section outlines one T cell receptor beta chain sequence together with its context. Repertoires were generated with immunoSEQ multiplex PCR, while TCRdb's copy carries only in-frame clones and drops some. This sample has 45,000 to 65,000 clones, with roughly 95% found just once. Germline-derived CDR1 and CDR2 are MGHRA and YSYEKL. The CDR3 loop spans 14 amino acids. Between the trimmed V and J ends, which lost 0 bases and 14 bases, there was a span of 16 bases. This sample is part of a study of technical replicates of blood from several donors. This TCR was recovered from a human donor in good health. Some clones in this sample may be carry-over from other donors' samples. Sequences were obtained from PBMCs. This chain joins TRBV4-1 and TRBJ1-4, with D unresolved. The CDR3 nucleotides are TGCGCCAGCAGCCAAGAAGGTCGCGGAGAATCGCTGTTTTTT. This sequence encodes CASSQEGRGESLFF.